This T cell receptor beta chain was found in a study of CD8+CD57+ T cells in acquired aplastic anemia. Sequencing was done on patients that had shown CD8+CD57+ cell expansion by flow cytometry. General observations from the study: Patients showed no significant difference from controls in CD8+ Simpson's diversity.

The germline CDR1 and CDR2 sequences are ENHRY and SYGVKD. V lost 0 bases and J lost 3, with 11 bases in between. CDR3 length equals 15 residues. In the case of this clonotype: Its antigen remains unknown.

Genomic DNA, the template, was used for profiling of the TCR beta VDJ and CDR3. TCRdb analysed the reads with MiXCR anew, one entry per CDR3 protein. The sample holds 120,000 or so distinct CDR3 sequences, roughly 55% seen once. Source material: sorted CD4+, CD8+, or CD8+CD57+ T cells (not recorded which) from PBMCs. The TCR originated in a human donor with aplastic anemia. The V call is TRBV10-3, the J call TRBJ1-1; D gene ambiguous. CDR3 nucleotide sequence: TGTGCCATCAGTGAGTCGGAGGTTCTTTACACTGAAGCTTTCTTT. As protein: CAISESEVLYTEAFF.